This section outlines one T cell receptor (beta chain) sequence together with its context. Antigen: not known. Germline-derived CDR1 and CDR2 are MDHEN and SYDVKM. The V gene lost 5 bases and the J gene lost 8 bases, with 18 bases spanning the gap. This CDR3 has 14 residues. This sample is drawn from a study of T cell responses to AZD1222 COVID-19 vaccine. Overall study results and limits: CD4 TCRs linked to vaccination spanned spike, dominating at 160-218 and 743-854.

Assay: immunoSEQ multiplex PCR; the TCRdb copy retains only in-frame clones and omits some. The sample lists about 150,000 clones; more than 80% were seen once. The receptor was derived from an adult who received the AZD1222 COVID-19 vaccine. Material: peripheral blood, obtained 28 days after the second AZD1222 dose. The rearrangement uses TRBV28 and TRBJ1-2; D may be TRBD1 (6 bases). CDR3 in amino acids: CASSPSLKGGGYTF. DNA of the CDR3: TGTGCCAGCAGTCCGTCATTAAAGGGGGGCGGCTACACCTTC.